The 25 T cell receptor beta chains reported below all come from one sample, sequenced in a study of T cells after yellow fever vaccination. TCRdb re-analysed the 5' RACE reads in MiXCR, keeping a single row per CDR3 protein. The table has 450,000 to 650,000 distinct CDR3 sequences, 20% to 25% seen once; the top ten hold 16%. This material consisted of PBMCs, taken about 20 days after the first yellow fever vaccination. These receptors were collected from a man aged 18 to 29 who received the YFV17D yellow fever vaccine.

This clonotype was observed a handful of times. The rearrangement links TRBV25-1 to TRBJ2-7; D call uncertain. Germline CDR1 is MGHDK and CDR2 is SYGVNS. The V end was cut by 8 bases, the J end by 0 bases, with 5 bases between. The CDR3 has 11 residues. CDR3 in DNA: TGTGCCAGCGGGGACTCCTACGAGCAGTACTTC. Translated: CASGDSYEQYF.

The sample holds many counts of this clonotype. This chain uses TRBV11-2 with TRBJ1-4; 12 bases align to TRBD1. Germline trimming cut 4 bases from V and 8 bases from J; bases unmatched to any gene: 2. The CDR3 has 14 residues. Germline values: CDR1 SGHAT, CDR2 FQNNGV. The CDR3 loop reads CASSWGQGAEKLFF. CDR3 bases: TGTGCCAGCAGCTGGGGACAGGGGGCGGAAAAACTGTTTTTT.

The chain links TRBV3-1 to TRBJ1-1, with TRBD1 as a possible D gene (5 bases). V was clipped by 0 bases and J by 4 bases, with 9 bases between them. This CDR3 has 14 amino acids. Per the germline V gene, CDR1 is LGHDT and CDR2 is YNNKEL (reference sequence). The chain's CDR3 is CASSQEDTATEAFF. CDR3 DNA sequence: TGTGCCAGCAGCCAAGAGGACACGGCCACTGAAGCTTTCTTT.

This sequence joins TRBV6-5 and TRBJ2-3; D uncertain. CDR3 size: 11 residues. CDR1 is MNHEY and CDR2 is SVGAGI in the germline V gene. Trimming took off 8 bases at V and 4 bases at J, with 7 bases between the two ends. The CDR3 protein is CASGPPDTQYF. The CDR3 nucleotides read TGTGCCAGCGGCCCGCCAGATACGCAGTATTTT.

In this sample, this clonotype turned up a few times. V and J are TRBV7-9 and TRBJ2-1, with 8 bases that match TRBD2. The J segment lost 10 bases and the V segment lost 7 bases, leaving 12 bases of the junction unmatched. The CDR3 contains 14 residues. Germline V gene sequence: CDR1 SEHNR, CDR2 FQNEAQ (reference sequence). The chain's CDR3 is CASTFAPGGNEQFF. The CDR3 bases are TGTGCCAGCACCTTCGCACCGGGGGGGAACGAGCAGTTCTTC.

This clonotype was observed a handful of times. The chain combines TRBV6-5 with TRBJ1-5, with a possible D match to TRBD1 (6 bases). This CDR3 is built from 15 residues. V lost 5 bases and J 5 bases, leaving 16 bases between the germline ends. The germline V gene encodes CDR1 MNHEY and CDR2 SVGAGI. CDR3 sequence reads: CASSHRVPGYQPQHF. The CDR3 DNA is TGTGCCAGCAGTCACAGGGTCCCCGGGTATCAGCCCCAGCATTTT.

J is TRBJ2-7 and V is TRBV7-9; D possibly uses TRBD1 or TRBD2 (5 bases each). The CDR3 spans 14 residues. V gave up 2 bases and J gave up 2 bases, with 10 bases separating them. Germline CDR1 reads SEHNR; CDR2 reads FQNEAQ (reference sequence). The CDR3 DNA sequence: TGTGCCAGCAGCTTATCCAGGGAGACCTACGAGCAGTACTTC. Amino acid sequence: CASSLSRETYEQYF.

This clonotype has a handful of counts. The CDR3 DNA follows: TGCGCCAGCAGCACAGACAGGGGAGAGACCCAGTACTTC. This translates into CASSTDRGETQYF. The chain uses TRBV5-1 and TRBJ2-5; TRBD1 matches 8 bases. The trim removed 4 bases at V and 4 bases at J, leaving 3 bases unmatched. The CDR3 loop spans 13 amino acids. CDR1 and CDR2 (germline): SGHRS, YFSETQ.

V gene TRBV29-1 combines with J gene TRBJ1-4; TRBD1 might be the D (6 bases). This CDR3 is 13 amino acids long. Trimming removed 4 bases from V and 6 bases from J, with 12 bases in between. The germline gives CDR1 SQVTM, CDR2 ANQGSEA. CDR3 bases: TGCAGCGTTGGGACAGACATCGATGAAAAACTGTTTTTT. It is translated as CSVGTDIDEKLFF.

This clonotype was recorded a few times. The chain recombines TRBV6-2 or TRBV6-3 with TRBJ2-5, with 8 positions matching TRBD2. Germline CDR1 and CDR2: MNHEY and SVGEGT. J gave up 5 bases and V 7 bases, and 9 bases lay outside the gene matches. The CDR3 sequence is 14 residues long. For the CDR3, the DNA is TGTGCCAGCATCCATCCAGCGGGGGCGGAGACCCAGTACTTC. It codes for CASIHPAGAETQYF.

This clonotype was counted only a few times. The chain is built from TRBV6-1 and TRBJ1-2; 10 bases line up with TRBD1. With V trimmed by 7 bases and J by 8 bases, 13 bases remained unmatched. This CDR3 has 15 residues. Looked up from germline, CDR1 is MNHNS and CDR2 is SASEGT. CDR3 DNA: TGTGCCAGCACCGAAGGGGGGACAGGGGTTTTCGGCTACACCTTC. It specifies CASTEGGTGVFGYTF.

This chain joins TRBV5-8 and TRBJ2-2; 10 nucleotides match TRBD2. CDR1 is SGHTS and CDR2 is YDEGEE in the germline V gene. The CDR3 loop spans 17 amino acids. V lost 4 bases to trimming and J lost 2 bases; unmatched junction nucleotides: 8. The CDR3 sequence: CASSRGGTSVNTGELFF. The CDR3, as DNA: TGTGCCAGCAGCAGGGGAGGGACTAGCGTTAACACCGGGGAGCTGTTTTTT.

The chain's CDR3 is CASSFSGTLTDTQYF. The CDR3 DNA reads as TGTGCCAGCAGTTTTTCCGGGACGCTCACAGATACGCAGTATTTT. This chain uses TRBV6-5 with TRBJ2-3, with D possibly being TRBD1 or TRBD2 (5 bases each). The CDR3 has 15 amino acids. V was trimmed by 4 bases and J by 2 bases, leaving 13 bases between them. CDR1 is MNHEY, CDR2 SVGAGI, per germline.

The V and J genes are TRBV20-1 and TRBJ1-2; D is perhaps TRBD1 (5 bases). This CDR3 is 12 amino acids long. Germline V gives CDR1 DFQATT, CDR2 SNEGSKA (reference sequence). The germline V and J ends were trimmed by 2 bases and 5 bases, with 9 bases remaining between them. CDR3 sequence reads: CSARTGLYGYTF. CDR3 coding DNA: TGCAGTGCTAGAACAGGACTATATGGCTACACCTTC.

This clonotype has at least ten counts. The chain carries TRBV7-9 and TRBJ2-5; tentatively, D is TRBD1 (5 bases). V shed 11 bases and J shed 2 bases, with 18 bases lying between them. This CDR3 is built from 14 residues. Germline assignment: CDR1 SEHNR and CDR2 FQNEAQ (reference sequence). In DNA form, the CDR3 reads TGTGCCGTAGGACGGCAGGGCCCTCAAGAGACCCAGTACTTC. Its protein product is CAVGRQGPQETQYF. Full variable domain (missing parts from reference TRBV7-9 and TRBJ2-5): DTGVSQNPRHKITKRGQNVTFRCDPISEHNRLYWYRQTLGQGPEFLTYFQNEAQLEKSRLLSDRFSAERPKGSFSTLEIQRTEQGDSAMYLCAVGRQGPQETQYFGPGTRLLVL.

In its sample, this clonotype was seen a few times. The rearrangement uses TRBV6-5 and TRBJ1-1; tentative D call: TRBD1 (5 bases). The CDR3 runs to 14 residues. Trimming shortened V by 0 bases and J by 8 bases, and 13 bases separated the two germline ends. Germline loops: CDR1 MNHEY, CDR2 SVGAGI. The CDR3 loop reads CASSYSRGRIEAFF. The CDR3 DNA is TGTGCCAGCAGTTACTCGAGGGGACGGATAGAAGCTTTCTTT.

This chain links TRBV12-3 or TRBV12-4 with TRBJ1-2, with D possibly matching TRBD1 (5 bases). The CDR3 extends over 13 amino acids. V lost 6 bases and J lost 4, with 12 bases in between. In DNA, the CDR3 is TGTGCCAGCAGCAGACAGTGGCCCTATGGCTACACCTTC. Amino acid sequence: CASSRQWPYGYTF.

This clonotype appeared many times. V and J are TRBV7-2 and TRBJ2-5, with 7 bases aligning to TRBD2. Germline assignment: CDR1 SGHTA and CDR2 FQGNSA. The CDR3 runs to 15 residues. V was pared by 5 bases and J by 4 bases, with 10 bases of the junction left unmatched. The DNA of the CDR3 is TGTGCCAGCAGCCCGGGGGGAGTATCGGGAGAGACCCAGTACTTC. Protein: CASSPGGVSGETQYF.

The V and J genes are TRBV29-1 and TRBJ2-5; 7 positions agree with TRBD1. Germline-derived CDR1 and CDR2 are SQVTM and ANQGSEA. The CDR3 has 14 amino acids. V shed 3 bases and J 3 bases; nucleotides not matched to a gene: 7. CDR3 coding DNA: TGCAGCGTTGAGAAAACCGGGACAGAAGAGACCCAGTACTTC. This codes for CSVEKTGTEETQYF.

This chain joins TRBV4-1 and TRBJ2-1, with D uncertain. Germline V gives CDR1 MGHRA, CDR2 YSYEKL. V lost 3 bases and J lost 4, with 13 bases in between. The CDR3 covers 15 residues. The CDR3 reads CASSQVVGRYNEQFF. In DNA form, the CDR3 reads TGCGCCAGCAGCCAGGTGGTAGGTCGATACAATGAGCAGTTCTTC.

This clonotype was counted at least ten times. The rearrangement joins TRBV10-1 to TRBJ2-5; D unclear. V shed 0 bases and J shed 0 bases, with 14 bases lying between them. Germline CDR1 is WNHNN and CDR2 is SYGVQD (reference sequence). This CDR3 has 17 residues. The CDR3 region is CASSESTPASYQETQYF. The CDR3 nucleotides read TGCGCCAGCAGTGAGTCGACTCCGGCCAGCTACCAAGAGACCCAGTACTTC.

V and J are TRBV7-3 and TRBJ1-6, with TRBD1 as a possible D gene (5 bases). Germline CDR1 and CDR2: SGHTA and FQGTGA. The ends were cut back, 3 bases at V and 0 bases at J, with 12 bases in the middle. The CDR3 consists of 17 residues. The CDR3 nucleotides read TGTGCCAGCAGCTTCCTCGACGGGGCCTCCTATAATTCACCCCTCCACTTT. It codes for CASSFLDGASYNSPLHF.

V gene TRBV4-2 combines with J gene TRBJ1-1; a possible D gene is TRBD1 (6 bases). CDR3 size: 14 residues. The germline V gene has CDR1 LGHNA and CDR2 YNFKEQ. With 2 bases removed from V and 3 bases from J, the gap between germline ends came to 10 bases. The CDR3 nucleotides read TGTGCCAGCAGCCAACAGGGGTTCGACACTGAAGCTTTCTTT. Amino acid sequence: CASSQQGFDTEAFF.

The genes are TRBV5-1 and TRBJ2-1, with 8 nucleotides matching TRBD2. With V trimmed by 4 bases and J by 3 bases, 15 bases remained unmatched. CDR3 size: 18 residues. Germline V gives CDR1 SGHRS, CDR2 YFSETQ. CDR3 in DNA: TGCGCCAGCAGCGCCTTGGCCGGGGGGGGAGGTGTCTACAATGAGCAGTTCTTC. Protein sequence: CASSALAGGGGVYNEQFF.

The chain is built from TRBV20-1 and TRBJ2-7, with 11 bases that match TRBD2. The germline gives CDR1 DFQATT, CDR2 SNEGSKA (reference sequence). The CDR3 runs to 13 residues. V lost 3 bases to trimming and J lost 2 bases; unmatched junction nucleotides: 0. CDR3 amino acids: CSARTSGAYEQYV. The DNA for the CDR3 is TGCAGTGCTAGGACTAGCGGGGCCTACGAGCAGTACGTC.